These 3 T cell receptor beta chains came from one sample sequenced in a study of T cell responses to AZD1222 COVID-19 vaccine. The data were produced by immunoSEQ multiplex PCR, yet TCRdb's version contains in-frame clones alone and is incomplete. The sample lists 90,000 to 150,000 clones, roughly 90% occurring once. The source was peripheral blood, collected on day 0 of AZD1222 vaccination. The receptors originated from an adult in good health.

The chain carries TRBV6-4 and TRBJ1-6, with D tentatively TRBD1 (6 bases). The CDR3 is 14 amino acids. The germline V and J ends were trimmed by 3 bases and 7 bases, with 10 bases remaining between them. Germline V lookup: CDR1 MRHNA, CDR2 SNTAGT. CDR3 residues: CASSEGGANSPLHF. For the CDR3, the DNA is TGTGCCAGCAGTGAGGGGGGCGCGAATTCACCCCTCCACTTT.

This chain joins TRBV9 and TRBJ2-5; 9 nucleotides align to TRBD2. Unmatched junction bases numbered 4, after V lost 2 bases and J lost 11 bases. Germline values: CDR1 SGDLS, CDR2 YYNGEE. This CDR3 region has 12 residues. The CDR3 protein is CASSVGLAIQYF. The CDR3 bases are TGTGCCAGCAGCGTGGGACTAGCAATTCAGTACTTC.

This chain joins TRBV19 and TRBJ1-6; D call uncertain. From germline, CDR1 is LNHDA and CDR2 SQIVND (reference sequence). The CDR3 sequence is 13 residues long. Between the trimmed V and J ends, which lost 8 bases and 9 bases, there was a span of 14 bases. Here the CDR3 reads CASLKEESSPLHF. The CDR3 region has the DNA TGTGCCAGTCTCAAGGAGGAGAGTTCACCCCTCCACTTT.